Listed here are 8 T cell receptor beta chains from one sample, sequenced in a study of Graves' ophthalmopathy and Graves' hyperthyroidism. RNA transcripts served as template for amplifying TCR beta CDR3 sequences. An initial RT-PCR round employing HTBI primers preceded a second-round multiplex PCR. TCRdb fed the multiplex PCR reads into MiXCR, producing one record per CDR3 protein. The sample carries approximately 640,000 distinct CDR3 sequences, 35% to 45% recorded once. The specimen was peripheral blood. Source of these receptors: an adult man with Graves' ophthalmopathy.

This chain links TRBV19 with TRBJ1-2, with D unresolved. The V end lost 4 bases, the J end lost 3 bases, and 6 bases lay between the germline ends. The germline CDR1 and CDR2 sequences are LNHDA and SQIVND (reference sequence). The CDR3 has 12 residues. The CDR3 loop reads CASSTLHYGYTF. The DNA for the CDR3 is TGTGCCAGTAGTACTCTGCACTATGGCTACACCTTC.

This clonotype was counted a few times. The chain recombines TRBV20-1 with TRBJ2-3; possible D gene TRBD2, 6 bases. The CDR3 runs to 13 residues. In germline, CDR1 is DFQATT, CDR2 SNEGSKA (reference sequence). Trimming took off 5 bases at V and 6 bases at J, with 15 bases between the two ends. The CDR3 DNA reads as TGCAGTGCTCTGATGCGGGAATACGATACGCAGTATTTT. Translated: CSALMREYDTQYF.

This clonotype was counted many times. As DNA, the CDR3 is TGTGCCAGCAGCTTGCTCGGGGACAGCTCCTACGAGCAGTACTTC. It codes for CASSLLGDSSYEQYF. The chain joins TRBV7-2 to TRBJ2-7; 7 bases line up with TRBD1. There are 15 residues in the CDR3. Germline-derived CDR1 and CDR2 are SGHTA and FQGNSA. Unmatched junction bases numbered 5, after V lost 3 bases and J lost 0 bases. Complete variable domain (other parts from reference TRBV7-2 and TRBJ2-7): GAGVSQSPSNKVTEKGKDVELRCDPISGHTALYWYRQSLGQGLEFLIYFQGNSAPDKSGLPSDRFSAERTGGSVSTLTIQRTQQEDSAVYLCASSLLGDSSYEQYFGPGTRLTVT.

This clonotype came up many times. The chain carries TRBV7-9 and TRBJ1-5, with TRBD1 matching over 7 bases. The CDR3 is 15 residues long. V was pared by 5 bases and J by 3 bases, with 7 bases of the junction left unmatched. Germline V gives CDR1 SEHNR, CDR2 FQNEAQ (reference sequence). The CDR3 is CASSLSQGFNQPQHF. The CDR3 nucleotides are TGTGCCAGCAGCCTCTCACAGGGGTTCAATCAGCCCCAGCATTTT. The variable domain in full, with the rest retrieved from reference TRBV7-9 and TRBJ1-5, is DTGVSQNPRHKITKRGQNVTFRCDPISEHNRLYWYRQTLGQGPEFLTYFQNEAQLEKSRLLSDRFSAERPKGSFSTLEIQRTEQGDSAMYLCASSLSQGFNQPQHFGDGTRLSIL.

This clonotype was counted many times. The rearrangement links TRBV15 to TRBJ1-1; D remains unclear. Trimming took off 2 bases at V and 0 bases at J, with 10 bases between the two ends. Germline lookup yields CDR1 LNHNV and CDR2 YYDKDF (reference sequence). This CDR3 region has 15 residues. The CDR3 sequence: CATSRRVTVNTEAFF. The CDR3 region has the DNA TGTGCCACCAGCAGACGGGTGACGGTGAACACTGAAGCTTTCTTT.

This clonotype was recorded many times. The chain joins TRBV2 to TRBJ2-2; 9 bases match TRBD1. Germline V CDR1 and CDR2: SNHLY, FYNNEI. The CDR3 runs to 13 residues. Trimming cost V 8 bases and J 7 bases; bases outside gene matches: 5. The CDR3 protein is CASGTGMFGELFF. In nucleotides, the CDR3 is TGTGCCAGCGGGACAGGGATGTTCGGGGAGCTGTTTTTT.

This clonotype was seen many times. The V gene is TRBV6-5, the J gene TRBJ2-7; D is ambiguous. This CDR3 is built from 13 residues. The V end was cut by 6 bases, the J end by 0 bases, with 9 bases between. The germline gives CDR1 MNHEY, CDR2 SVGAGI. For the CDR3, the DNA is TGTGCCAGCAGACAGCCCCCCTCCTACGAGCAGTACTTC. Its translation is CASRQPPSYEQYF.

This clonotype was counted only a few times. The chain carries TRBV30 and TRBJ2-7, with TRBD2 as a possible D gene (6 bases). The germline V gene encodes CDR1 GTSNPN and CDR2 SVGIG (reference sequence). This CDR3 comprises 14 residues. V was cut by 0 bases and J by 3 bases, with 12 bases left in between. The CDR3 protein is CAWSVRGKGYEQYF. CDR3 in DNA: TGTGCCTGGAGTGTCCGCGGGAAAGGCTACGAGCAGTACTTC.